These 5 T cell receptor beta chains share one sample of origin, sequenced in a study of regulatory T cells in long-lasting Graves disease. Specified time point: newly diagnosed GD, antithyroid drugs for less than 3 months. The TCR library was made from RNA extracted from PBMCs. TCR beta libraries were built with iRepertoire HTBI primers and Arm-PCR of CDR3 regions. TCRdb re-called the multiplex PCR reads with MiXCR, one entry per CDR3 protein. The sample records 240,000 or so distinct CDR3 sequences, roughly a fifth being singletons. Material: peripheral blood mononuclear cells (PBMCs), obtained at new diagnosis, from a patient treated with antithyroid drugs. The receptor source for this set is a female donor with Graves disease.

Remarks on this clonotype: A read error may be the cause here, since a much bigger clone is one base away. V usage is TRBV20-1 and J usage is TRBJ2-1; 8 positions match TRBD2. Germline CDR1 and CDR2: DFQATT and SNEGSKA (reference sequence). This CDR3 is built from 12 residues. The CDR3 here is CSARGLAIEQSF. CDR3 sequence (DNA): TGCAGTGCTAGAGGACTAGCGATTGAGCAGTCCTTC.

In its sample, this clonotype was seen many times. This CDR3 reads CASSGTASYEQYF. The CDR3 DNA reads TGTGCCAGCAGCGGGACAGCGTCCTACGAGCAGTACTTC. J is TRBJ2-7 and V is TRBV6-2 or TRBV6-3, with 7 bases identical to TRBD1. V lost 6 bases and J lost 1; bases outside the gene matches: 3. Per the germline V gene, CDR1 is MNHEY and CDR2 is SVGEGT. This CDR3 spans 13 amino acids.

This clonotype was recorded at least ten times. This chain links TRBV29-1 with TRBJ2-5; TRBD1 matches 8 bases. Germline V CDR1 and CDR2: SQVTM, ANQGSEA. CDR3 length: 12 amino acids. The V and J ends lost 8 bases and 4 bases, in that order; junction bases with no gene match: 6. The CDR3 protein is CSTRQGRETQYF. CDR3 bases: TGCAGCACGCGACAGGGGCGAGAGACCCAGTACTTC.

This clonotype was detected many times. The chain recombines TRBV2 with TRBJ2-7; the match to TRBD1 covers 7 bases. CDR1 is SNHLY, CDR2 FYNNEI, per germline. This CDR3 spans 15 amino acids. The trim removed 6 bases at V and 0 bases at J, leaving 8 bases unmatched. In nucleotides, the CDR3 is TGTGCCAGCAGCCGGACAGGATATAGCTCCTACGAGCAGTACTTC. This gives the protein CASSRTGYSSYEQYF.

Note on this clonotype: A much larger clone is a single base away; this may be a read error. This chain links TRBV7-2 with TRBJ2-5, with D hard to call. This CDR3 spans 12 amino acids. Germline V gene lookup returns CDR1 SGHTA and CDR2 FQGNSA. The DNA for the CDR3 is TGTGCCAGCAGCTTAACAAGTGAGACCCGGTACTTC. Translating gives CASSLTSETRYF.